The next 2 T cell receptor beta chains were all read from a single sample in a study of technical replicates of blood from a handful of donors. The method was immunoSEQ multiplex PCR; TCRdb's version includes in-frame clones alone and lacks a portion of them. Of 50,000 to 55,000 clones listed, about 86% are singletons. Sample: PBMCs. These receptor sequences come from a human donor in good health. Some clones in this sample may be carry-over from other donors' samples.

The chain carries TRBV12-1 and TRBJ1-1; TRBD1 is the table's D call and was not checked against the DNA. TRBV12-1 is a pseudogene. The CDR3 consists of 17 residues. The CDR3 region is CASTLHGKGGMNTEAFF. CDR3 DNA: TGTGCCAGCACCCTGCATGGAAAAGGGGGCATGAACACTGAAGCTTTCTTT.

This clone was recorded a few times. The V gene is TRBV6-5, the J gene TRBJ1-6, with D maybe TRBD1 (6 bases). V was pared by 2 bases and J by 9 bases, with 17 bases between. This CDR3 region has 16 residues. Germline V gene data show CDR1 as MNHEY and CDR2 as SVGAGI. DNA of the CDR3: TGTGCCAGCAGTTACAGGACTCCTGGGGGGGCTTCACCCCTCCACTTT. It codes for CASSYRTPGGASPLHF.